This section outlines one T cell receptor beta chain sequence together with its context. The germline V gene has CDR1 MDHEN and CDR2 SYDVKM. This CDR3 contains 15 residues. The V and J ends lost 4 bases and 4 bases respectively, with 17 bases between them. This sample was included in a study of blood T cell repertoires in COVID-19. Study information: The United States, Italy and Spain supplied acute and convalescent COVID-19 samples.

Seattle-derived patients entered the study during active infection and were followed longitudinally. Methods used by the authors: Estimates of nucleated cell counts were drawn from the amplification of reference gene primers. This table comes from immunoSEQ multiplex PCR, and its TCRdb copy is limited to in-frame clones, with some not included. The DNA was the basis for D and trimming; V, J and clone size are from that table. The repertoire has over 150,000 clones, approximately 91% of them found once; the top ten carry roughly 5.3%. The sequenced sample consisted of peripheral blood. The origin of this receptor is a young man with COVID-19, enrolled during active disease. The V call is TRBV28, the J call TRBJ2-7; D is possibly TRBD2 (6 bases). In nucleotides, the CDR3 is TGTGCCAGCAGTTCGCCTAGCGATTCTCCTTACGAGCAGTACTTC. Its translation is CASSSPSDSPYEQYF.